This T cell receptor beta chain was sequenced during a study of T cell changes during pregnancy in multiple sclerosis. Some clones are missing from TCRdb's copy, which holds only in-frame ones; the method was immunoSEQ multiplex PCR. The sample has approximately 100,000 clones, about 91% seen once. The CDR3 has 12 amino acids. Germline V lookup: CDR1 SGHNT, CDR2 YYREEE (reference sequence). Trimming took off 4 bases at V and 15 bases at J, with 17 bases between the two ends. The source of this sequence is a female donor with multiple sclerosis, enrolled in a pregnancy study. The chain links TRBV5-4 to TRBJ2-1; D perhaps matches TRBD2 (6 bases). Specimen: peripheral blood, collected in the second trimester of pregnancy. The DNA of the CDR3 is TGTGCCAGCAGCCTTACTAGCTCTGTGGCGTTCTTC. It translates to CASSLTSSVAFF.